What follows are 8 T cell receptor beta chains derived from one specimen sequenced in a study of blood T cell repertoires in COVID-19. Using immunoSEQ multiplex PCR, the repertoire was profiled, and TCRdb retains in-frame clones only, with some absent. The sample lists over 130,000 clones, approximately 84% occurring once. The sample consisted of peripheral blood. These receptors originate from a human donor in a cohort sampled during active COVID-19.

The V gene is TRBV10-3, the J gene TRBJ1-1, with 9 bases identical to TRBD1. The V and J ends lost 6 bases and 1 base, in that order; junction bases with no gene match: 6. Per the germline V gene, CDR1 is ENHRY and CDR2 is SYGVKD. The CDR3 runs 15 residues. The DNA of the CDR3 is TGTGCCATCAGCGCCGGACAGGGGCCGAACACTGAAGCTTTCTTT. This translates into CAISAGQGPNTEAFF.

This chain links TRBV5-4 with TRBJ2-2; 7 bases fit TRBD1. The CDR3 is made up of 17 amino acids. CDR1 and CDR2 from the germline V gene are SGHNT and YYREEE (reference sequence). V lost 0 bases, J lost 0 bases, and 5 bases stayed unmatched. CDR3 nucleotide sequence: TGTGCCAGCAGCTTGGGACAGGGAATCGCGAACACCGGGGAGCTGTTTTTT. It codes for CASSLGQGIANTGELFF.

The V gene is TRBV7-9, the J gene TRBJ1-2; D is uncertain. Germline CDR1 and CDR2: SEHNR and FQNEAQ (reference sequence). This CDR3 region has 14 residues. Between the trimmed V and J ends, which lost 5 bases and 7 bases, there was a span of 17 bases. The CDR3 DNA is TGTGCCAGCAGCCCCCAGGAGGGTTTCTCTGGCTACACCTTC. Translation: CASSPQEGFSGYTF. The whole variable domain, filled in from reference TRBV7-9 and TRBJ1-2, reads DTGVSQNPRHKITKRGQNVTFRCDPISEHNRLYWYRQTLGQGPEFLTYFQNEAQLEKSRLLSDRFSAERPKGSFSTLEIQRTEQGDSAMYLCASSPQEGFSGYTFGSGTRLTVV.

The chain couples TRBV3-1 (or the pseudogene TRBV3-2) to TRBJ2-3, with 7 bases matching TRBD1. From germline, CDR1 is LGHDT and CDR2 YNNKEL (reference sequence). The CDR3 extends over 15 amino acids. The V gene end was trimmed by 4 bases and the J gene end by 1 base; junction bases not matched to a gene: 5. CDR3 in amino acids: CASSLQGSGTDTQYF. The CDR3 bases are TGTGCCAGCAGCCTACAGGGGTCAGGCACAGATACGCAGTATTTT.

The V and J genes are TRBV6-2 or TRBV6-3 and TRBJ2-7; a possible D gene is TRBD2 (5 bases). This CDR3 region has 16 residues. Germline assignment: CDR1 MNHEY and CDR2 SVGEGT. V was shortened by 0 bases and J by 0 bases, with 12 bases between the two germline ends. The CDR3 is CASSYSTTDISYEQYF. CDR3 DNA sequence: TGTGCCAGCAGTTACTCGACTACCGATATCTCCTACGAGCAGTACTTC.

This clone was detected only a few times. The rearrangement uses TRBV19 and TRBJ2-2; 8 nucleotides align to TRBD1. This CDR3 spans 15 amino acids. Per germline, CDR1 LNHDA and CDR2 SQIVND (reference sequence). With 7 bases clipped from V and 1 base from J, the junction kept 5 bases outside the gene matches. CDR3 amino acids: CASTLDRVNTGELFF. In DNA, the CDR3 is TGTGCCAGTACCCTGGACAGGGTGAACACCGGGGAGCTGTTTTTT.

The chain couples TRBV5-1 to TRBJ2-3; TRBD1 aligns across 9 bases. CDR1 SGHRS and CDR2 YFSETQ come from the germline V gene. V lost 3 bases to trimming and J lost 4 bases; unmatched junction nucleotides: 6. This CDR3 comprises 15 residues. This CDR3 is CASSSGQGGPDTQYF. The CDR3, as DNA: TGCGCCAGCAGCTCGGGACAGGGTGGTCCAGATACGCAGTATTTT.

This sequence joins TRBV19 and TRBJ1-3, with 9 bases aligning to TRBD1. J lost 9 bases, V lost 5 bases, and 11 bases had no gene match. The V gene's germline CDR1 is LNHDA and CDR2 SQIVND (reference sequence). This CDR3 comprises 15 residues. CDR3 residues: CASSPSGQGMRTIYF. For the CDR3, the DNA is TGTGCCAGTAGTCCATCGGGACAGGGAATGCGCACCATATATTTT.